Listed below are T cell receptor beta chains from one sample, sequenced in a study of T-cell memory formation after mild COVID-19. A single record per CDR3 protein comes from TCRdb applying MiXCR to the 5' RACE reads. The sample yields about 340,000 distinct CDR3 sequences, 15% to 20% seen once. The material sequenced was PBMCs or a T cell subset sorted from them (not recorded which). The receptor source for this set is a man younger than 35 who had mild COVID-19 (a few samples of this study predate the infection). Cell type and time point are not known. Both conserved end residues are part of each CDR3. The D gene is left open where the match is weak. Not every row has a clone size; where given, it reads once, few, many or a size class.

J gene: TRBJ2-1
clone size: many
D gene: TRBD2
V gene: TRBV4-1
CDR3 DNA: TGCGCCAGCAGCCAAGATAATAGCGGGGGGGCATGGAATGAGCAGTTCTTC
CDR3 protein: CASSQDNSGGAWNEQFF

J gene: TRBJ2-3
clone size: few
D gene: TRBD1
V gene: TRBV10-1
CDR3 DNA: TGCGCCAGCAGTCCAAATGACAGGGGGTATCTCACAGATACGCAGTATTTT
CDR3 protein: CASSPNDRGYLTDTQYF

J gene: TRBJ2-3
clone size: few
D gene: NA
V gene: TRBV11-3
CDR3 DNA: TGTGCCAGCAGCCTCCGGGACGGTGACACAGATACGCAGTATTTT
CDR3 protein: CASSLRDGDTDTQYF

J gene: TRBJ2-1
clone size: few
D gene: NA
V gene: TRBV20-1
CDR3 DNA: TGCAGTGCTACCCGGGACGCGGGTAGGCCCTACAATGAGCAGTTCTTC
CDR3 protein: CSATRDAGRPYNEQFF

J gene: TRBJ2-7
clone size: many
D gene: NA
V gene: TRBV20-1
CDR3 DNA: TGCAGTGCTAGACCGGCCCTGACAGCCTACTCCTACGAGCAGTACTTC
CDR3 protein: CSARPALTAYSYEQYF

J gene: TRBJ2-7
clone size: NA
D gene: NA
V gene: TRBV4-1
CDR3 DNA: TGCGCCAGCAGCCAAGGGGAACAGGGTCCCTACCAGCAGTACTTC
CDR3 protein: CASSQGEQGPYQQYF

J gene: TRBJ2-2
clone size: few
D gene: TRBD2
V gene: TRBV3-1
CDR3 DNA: TGTGCCAGCAGCCCTCATACTAGCGGGGGCGTCACCGGGGAGCTGTTTTTT
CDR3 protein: CASSPHTSGGVTGELFF

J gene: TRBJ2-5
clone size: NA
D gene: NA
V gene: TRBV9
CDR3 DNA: TGTGCCAGCAGCGAAGGGGGGTATCAGGGAGAGACCCAGTACTTC
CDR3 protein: CASSEGGYQGETQYF

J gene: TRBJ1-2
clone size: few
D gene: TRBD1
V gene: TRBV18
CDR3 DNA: TGTGCCAGCTCACCCCCGGGACAGAGCATCTATGGCTACACCTTC
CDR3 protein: CASSPPGQSIYGYTF

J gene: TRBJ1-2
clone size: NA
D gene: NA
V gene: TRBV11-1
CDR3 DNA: TGTGCCAGCAGCTTAAATGCCGTAGCCGTCGGAAACTATGGCTACACCTTC
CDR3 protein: CASSLNAVAVGNYGYTF

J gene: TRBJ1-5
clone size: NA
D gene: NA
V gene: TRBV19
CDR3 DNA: TGTGCCAGTAGTTCCTCCAGGGGTTCGCAGCCCCAGCATTTT
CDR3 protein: CASSSSRGSQPQHF

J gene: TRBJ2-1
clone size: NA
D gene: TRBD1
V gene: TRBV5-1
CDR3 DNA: TGCGCCAGCGGGGACGGGACAGGGGGTTACAATGAGCAGTTCTTC
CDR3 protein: CASGDGTGGYNEQFF

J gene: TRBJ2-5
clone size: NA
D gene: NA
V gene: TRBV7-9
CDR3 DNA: TGTGCCAGCAGCCCCCCCCGGGGACTTTCGAAAGAGACCCAGTACTTC
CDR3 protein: CASSPPRGLSKETQYF

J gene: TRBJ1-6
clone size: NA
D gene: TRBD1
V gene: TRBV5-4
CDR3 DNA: TGTGCCAGCAGCCTGCGAGGGGGCGCGGGGGGCTCACCCCTCCACTTT
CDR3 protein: CASSLRGGAGGSPLHF

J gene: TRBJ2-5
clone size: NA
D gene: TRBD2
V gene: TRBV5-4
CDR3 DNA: TGTGCCAGCAGCCTCGGACTAGCGGGGGGCCTGGGAGAGACCCAGTACTTC
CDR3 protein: CASSLGLAGGLGETQYF

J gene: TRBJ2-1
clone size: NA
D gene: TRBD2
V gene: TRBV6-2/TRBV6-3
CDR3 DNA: TGTGCCAGCACTAGCGGGGGGGCCAGGCAGTTCTTC
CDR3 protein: CASTSGGARQFF

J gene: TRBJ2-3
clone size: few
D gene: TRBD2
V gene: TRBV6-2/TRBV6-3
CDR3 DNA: TGTGCCAGCACCGGAGTAGCGGGGAGTGGTACGCAGTATTTT
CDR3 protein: CASTGVAGSGTQYF

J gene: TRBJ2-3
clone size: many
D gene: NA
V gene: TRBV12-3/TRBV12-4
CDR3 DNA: TGTGCCAGCACCCCAGGGGCCGGTACAGATACGCAGTATTTT
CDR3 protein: CASTPGAGTDTQYF

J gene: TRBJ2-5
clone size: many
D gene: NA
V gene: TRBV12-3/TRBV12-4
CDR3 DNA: TGTGCCAGCAGCTCCCCAGTGGAGACCCAGTACTTC
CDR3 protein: CASSSPVETQYF

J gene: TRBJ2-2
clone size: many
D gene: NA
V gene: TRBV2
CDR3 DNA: TGTGCCAGCAGTGAGATGACAGCCTCGGTAGGAAACGGGGAGCTGTTTTTT
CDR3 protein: CASSEMTASVGNGELFF

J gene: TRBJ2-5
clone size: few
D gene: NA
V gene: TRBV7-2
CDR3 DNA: TGTGCCAGCAGCTTTGCACCTCTAGCACCCCAGTACTTC
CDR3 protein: CASSFAPLAPQYF

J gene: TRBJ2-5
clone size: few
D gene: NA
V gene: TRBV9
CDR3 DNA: TGTGCCAGCAGCGTAGGTGCCGAAGAGACCCAGTACTTC
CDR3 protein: CASSVGAEETQYF

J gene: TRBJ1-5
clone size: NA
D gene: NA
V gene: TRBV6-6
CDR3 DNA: TGTGCCAGCAGTTACTCGGGGCCGGATCAGCCCCAGCATTTT
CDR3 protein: CASSYSGPDQPQHF

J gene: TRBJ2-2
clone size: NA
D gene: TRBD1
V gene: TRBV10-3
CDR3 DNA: TGTGCCATCAGTGATCCGGGACAGGGATACACCGGGGAGCTGTTTTTT
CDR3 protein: CAISDPGQGYTGELFF

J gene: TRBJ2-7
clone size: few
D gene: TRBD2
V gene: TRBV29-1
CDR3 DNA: TGCAGCGTAAATGGACTAGCCTACGAGCAGTACTTC
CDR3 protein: CSVNGLAYEQYF

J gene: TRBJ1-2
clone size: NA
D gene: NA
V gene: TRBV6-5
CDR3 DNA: TGTGCCAGCACCCAGGGGCTGGGCTACACCTTC
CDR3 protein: CASTQGLGYTF

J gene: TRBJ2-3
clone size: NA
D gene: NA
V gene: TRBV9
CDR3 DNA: TGTGCCAGCAGCGTAGGGTCACAGCACACAGATACGCAGTATTTT
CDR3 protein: CASSVGSQHTDTQYF

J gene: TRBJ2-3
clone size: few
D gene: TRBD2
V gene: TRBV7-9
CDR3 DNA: TGTGCCAGCAGCTTAGCGCAGGGACAACTAGCGGGGATCACAGATACGCAGTATTTT
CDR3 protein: CASSLAQGQLAGITDTQYF

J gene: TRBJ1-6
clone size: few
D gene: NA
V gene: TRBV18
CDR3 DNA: TGTGCCAGCTCACCACCGATGAATTCACCCCTCCACTTT
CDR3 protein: CASSPPMNSPLHF

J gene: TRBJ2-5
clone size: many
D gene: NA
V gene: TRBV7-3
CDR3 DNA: TGTGCCAGCAGTCCGGGGGGCAACCAAGAGACCCAGTACTTC
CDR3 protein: CASSPGGNQETQYF

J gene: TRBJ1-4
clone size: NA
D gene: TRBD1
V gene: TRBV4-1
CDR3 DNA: TGCGCCAGCAGCCACTGGACAGGGGCTAGCGAAAAACTGTTTTTT
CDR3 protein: CASSHWTGASEKLFF

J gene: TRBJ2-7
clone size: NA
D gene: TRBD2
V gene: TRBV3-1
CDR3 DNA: TGTGCCAGCAGCCCGGGTGAGCGGGAGTCCCCCTACGAGCAGTACTTC
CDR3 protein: CASSPGERESPYEQYF

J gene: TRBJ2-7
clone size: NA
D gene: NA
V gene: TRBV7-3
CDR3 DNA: TGTGCCAGCAGCTTATTTAGCTCCTACAATGAGCAGTACTTC
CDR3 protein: CASSLFSSYNEQYF

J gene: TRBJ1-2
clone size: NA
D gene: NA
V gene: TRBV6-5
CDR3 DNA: TGTGCCAGCAGTTCCCCCGGGACGGGAGGCTATGGCTACACCTTC
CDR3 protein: CASSSPGTGGYGYTF

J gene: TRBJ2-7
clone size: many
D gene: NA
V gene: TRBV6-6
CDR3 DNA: TGTGCCAGCAGGTACACTAGCAACCACGAGCAGTACTTC
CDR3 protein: CASRYTSNHEQYF

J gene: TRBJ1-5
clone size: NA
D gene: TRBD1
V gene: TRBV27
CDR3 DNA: TGTGCCAGCAGTACAGGGACAGGGGGTAATCAGCCCCAGCATTTT
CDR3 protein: CASSTGTGGNQPQHF

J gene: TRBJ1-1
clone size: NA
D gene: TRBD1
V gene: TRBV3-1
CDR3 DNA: TGTGCCAGCAGCCAAGATCTGGTGAGGGGGCGCCTAGCTTTCTTT
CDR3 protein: CASSQDLVRGRLAFF

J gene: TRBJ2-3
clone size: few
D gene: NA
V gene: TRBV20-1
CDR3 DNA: TGCAGTGCTCCTGGGGTCCTCCGTTCCACAGATACGCAGTATTTT
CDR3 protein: CSAPGVLRSTDTQYF

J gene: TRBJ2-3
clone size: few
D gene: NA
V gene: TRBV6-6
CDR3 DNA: TGTGCCAGCAGTAATACAGCTACGCAGTATTTT
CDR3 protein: CASSNTATQYF

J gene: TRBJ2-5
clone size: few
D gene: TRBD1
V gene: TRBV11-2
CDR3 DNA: TGTGCCAGCAGCTTAGCCAGGGGGCTCGGAGAGACCCAGTACTTC
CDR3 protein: CASSLARGLGETQYF

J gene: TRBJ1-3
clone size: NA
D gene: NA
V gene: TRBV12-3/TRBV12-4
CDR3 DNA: TGTGCCAGCAGTTTGTCCAGGGCATCTGGAAACACCATATATTTT
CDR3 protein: CASSLSRASGNTIYF

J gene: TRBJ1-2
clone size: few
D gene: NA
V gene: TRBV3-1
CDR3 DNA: TGTGCCAGCAGCCAAGTGGTTGGGGATGGCTACACCTTC
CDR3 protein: CASSQVVGDGYTF

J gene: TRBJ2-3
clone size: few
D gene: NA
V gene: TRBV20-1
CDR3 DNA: TGCAGTGCCTCGGCGCCAACTAGCACAGATACGCAGTATTTT
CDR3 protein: CSASAPTSTDTQYF

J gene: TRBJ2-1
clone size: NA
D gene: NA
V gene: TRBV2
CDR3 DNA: TGTGCCAGCAGTGACGGAGTAGACAATGAGCAGTTCTTC
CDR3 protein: CASSDGVDNEQFF

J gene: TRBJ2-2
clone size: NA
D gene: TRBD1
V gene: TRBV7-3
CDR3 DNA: TGTGCCAGCAGCGCCCCCGGGACAGTCACCGGGGAGCTGTTTTTT
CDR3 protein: CASSAPGTVTGELFF

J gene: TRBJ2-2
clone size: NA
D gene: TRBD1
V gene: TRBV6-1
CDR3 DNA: TGTGCCAGCAGTGAAACCTCCGGGACAGGAATCCCCACCGGGGAGCTGTTTTTT
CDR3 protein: CASSETSGTGIPTGELFF

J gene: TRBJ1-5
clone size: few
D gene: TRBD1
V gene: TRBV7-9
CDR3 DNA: TGTGCCAGCAGCCCAGGGACAGGGGCCCAGCCCCAGCATTTT
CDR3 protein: CASSPGTGAQPQHF

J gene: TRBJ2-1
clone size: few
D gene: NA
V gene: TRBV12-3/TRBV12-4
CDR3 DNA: TGTGCCAGCAGTTTGGTAGAGGTTTACAATGAGCAGTTCTTC
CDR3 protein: CASSLVEVYNEQFF

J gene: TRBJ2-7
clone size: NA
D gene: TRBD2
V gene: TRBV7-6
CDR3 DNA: TGTGCCAGCACCCCGCTAGCGGGGGAGACCTACGAGCAGTACTTC
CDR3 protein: CASTPLAGETYEQYF

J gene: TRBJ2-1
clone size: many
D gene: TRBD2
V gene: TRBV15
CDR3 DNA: TGTGCCACCAGCAGAGGGGTCGGCGGGGGGAAGTACAATGAGCAGTTCTTC
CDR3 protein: CATSRGVGGGKYNEQFF

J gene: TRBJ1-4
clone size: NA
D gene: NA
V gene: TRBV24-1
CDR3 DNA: TGTGCCACCTCGGAGGGGTCAGCTAATGAAAAACTGTTTTTT
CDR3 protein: CATSEGSANEKLFF

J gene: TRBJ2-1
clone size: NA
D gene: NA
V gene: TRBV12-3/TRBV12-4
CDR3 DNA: TGTGCCAGCAGTGGGGGGACGGGAAATCTCTACAATGAGCAGTTCTTC
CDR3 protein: CASSGGTGNLYNEQFF

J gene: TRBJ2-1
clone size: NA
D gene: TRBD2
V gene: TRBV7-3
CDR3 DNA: TGTGCCAGCAGCGCCTATCGGGGGGATGAGCAGTTCTTC
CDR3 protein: CASSAYRGDEQFF

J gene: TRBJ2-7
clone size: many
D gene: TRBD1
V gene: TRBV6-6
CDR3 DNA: TGTGCCGCAGGGGACAGGGGGACCTACGAGCAGTACTTC
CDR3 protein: CAAGDRGTYEQYF

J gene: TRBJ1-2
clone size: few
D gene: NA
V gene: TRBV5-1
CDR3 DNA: TGCGCCAGCAGCCGGGAGGGATTCTATGGCTACACCTTC
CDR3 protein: CASSREGFYGYTF

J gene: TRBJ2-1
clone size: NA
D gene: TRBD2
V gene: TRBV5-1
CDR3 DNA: TGCGCCAGCAGCCCGGGGACTAGCGGGGGGGCGTCCAATGAGCAGTTCTTC
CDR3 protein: CASSPGTSGGASNEQFF

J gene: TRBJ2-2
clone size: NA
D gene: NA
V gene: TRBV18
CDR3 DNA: TGTGCCAGCTCACCACAAGCCGGGAACACCGGGGAGCTGTTTTTT
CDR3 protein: CASSPQAGNTGELFF